This T cell receptor beta chain was recorded in a study of cytomegalovirus exposure and HLA in healthy donors. The study, taken as a whole, reports: The authors enumerated roughly 180 TCR beta chains as linked to cytomegalovirus. Segments of the TCR beta V type were, in most cases, productive about 90% or about 30% of the time in an earlier analysis. For cytomegalovirus status, the classifier reportedly gave diagnoses with high specificity and sensitivity.

PCR involved 60 Vbeta and 13 Jbeta primers. Measured with immunoSEQ multiplex PCR; TCRdb has only the in-frame clones, and not every one. The sample has some 190,000 clones; about three quarters are singletons. J was trimmed by 6 bases and V by 6 bases; bases with no gene match: 4. The CDR3 extends over 12 amino acids. Germline V gene sequence: CDR1 MDHEN, CDR2 SYDVKM. Worth noting for this clone: No antigen is known for it.

This TCR was recovered from a woman aged 25 to 39 in good health and CMV-seropositive. The chain has TRBV28 and TRBJ1-1, with 7 bases identical to TRBD1. Input material: PBMCs. The CDR3 protein is CASSYRGPEAFF. CDR3 bases: TGTGCCAGCAGCTACAGGGGTCCTGAAGCTTTCTTT.